A single T cell receptor beta chain is shown here with its context. This clonotype was observed many times. Its antigen is currently not known. No per-base quality is available; no much larger clone lies one base away. The data are from a study of regulatory T cells in long-lasting Graves disease (TCRdb year 2021). Background for the entire study: Newly diagnosed Graves' disease patients had taken antithyroid drugs for less than 3 months. Patients with persistent Graves' disease were compared with patients with newly diagnosed Graves' disease using TCR sequencing and RNA sequencing of peripheral blood. The study was conducted in China and was registered as a clinical trial. A total of roughly 33 samples were covered by TCR sequencing, comprising some 13 persistent and approximately 20 newly diagnosed Graves' disease patients. What the work shows at the level of the full study, not this receptor alone: Lower TCR Shannon entropy and fewer highly expanded clones were observed in persistent Graves' disease patients than in newly diagnosed patients, which suggested clonal expansion. Persistent disease showed preferential use of TRBV28, TRBJ1-2 and TRBJ2-5, whereas newly diagnosed disease favored TRBV20-1 and TRBJ2-1. A larger number of public clonotypes was shared among persistent patients (approximately 2,600) than among newly diagnosed patients (approximately 1,000). Sequencing and analysis were limited to the TCR beta chain. The authors acknowledged the small sample size as a limitation that may reduce accuracy. Because the primary lesion, thyroid tissue, could not be accessed, the study looked at peripheral blood alone.

The time point label, read with the paper, signifies: newly diagnosed GD, antithyroid drugs for less than 3 months. RNA was extracted from PBMCs in TRIzol for both TCR sequencing and RNA sequencing. Graves' disease was diagnosed according to American Thyroid Association guidelines. Patients were recruited from an endocrinology department in Xi'an, China. Each patient gave roughly 8.4 milliliters of peripheral blood, collected in an EDTA anticoagulant tube. Ficoll Paque Plus density gradient separation was used to isolate PBMCs, and no further T cell sorting was performed. RNA quality was checked with an Agilent 2100 Bioanalyzer and agarose gel, and concentration with a NanoDrop 2000. The protocol used for the library was multiplex PCR. The listed sequencing device is Illumina HiSeq 4000. To build TCR beta libraries, CDR3 regions were amplified by Arm-PCR using iRepertoire HTBI primers. Before sequencing, the PCR products went through gel purification. Under the source paper's analysis protocol: Across samples, roughly 60 TRBV and 13 to 15 TRBJ segments were identified and used for gene usage analysis of CDR3 amino acid clonotypes. Filtered high-quality paired reads were merged into contigs using COPE and FqMerger. BLAST was used to align contigs to IMGT TRBV, TRBD and TRBJ reference genes, with CDR3 defined following IMGT. Any clonotype with a frequency above 0.1% was classified as a highly expanded clone. Shannon entropy was used to measure repertoire diversity, and the Gini coefficient was used to measure V-J evenness. A clonotype was considered public if more than one individual shared it. The public sequencing data were trimmed at Q25 with fastp and processed into clonotypes with MiXCR by TCRdb, which kept only in-frame beta chains. Entries are consolidated by CDR3 protein sequence, retaining the most common genes and DNA. The V and J calls and clone size are TCRdb's, not the authors'. The table for this sample lists around 240,000 distinct CDR3 sequences; more than 15% of them were counted only once. About 15% of the sample is in the top ten clones.

CDR1 SGHAT and CDR2 FQNNGV were looked up in the germline V gene. The CDR3 covers 14 residues, taking in both the cysteine and the phenylalanine. Of all the DNA, just the CDR3 is kept, 42 bases in frame from base 1. Compared with germline, V lacks 5 bases and J lacks 5 bases; bases without a gene match: 8. The same sample was also used in a study of T cells in Graves' hyperthyroidism and ophthalmopathy. That second report states: A patient counted as having stable Graves' hyperthyroidism if no progression to ophthalmopathy occurred over 18 months of follow-up. Hyperthyroidism patients were aged 18 to 65 years and newly diagnosed, with disease duration of less than 2 months. Any patient with an uncontrolled infection, another autoimmune disease, pregnancy or lactation was excluded. Clinical symptoms, serum thyroxine and TRAb, thyroid ultrasound, and orbital computed tomography formed the basis for the diagnoses. A first-round RT-PCR of the TCR CDR3 used the HTBI primer set with the Qiagen OneStep RT-PCR kit. Most expanded thyroid clonotypes (frequency above 0.001) were also found in blood, which suggests that blood repertoires may mirror thyroid immune responses. In cross-validation, a model built on a 13 V-J signature told ophthalmopathy apart from stable hyperthyroidism with under 90% sensitivity and roughly 81% specificity, and in testing the same model reached 80%/75%. In validation, the model predicted progression to ophthalmopathy with approximately 71% sensitivity and approximately 78% specificity, a median of 6.5 months before onset. To identify distinguishing TCR V-J signatures, a discovery cohort of around 100 patients was used, comprising some 45 with Graves' ophthalmopathy and 57 with stable Graves' hyperthyroidism. An independent validation cohort of around 19 hyperthyroidism patients and about 15 patients who later progressed to ophthalmopathy tested prospective prediction of ophthalmopathy. The 90 to 100 discovery patients were randomly divided into training and test sets at a 7:3 ratio. The study also compared thyroid tissue and blood T-cell repertoires from roughly 6 Graves' hyperthyroidism patients. After blood sampling, hyperthyroidism patients were treated with methimazole at a starting dose of 30 mg daily, and ophthalmopathy patients were treated with high-dose intravenous methylprednisolone. The libraries were constructed in a second round of multiplex PCR and then size-selected and purified. Paired-end sequencing of the libraries was performed with 100 bp reads on an Illumina HiSeq2000. Raw data were processed with SOAPnuke, discarding reads with adapters, uncalled bases, mean Phred below 15, or no exact constant-primer or identifier match. High-quality paired reads were merged using COPE v1.2.5, and each unique nucleotide sequence was defined as a clonotype. MiTCR v1.1 was used to align clonotypes to the IMGT TRBV, TRBD and TRBJ reference segments. Only V-J combinations with frequency above 0.0001, covering about 99% of repertoires, were analysed. A TCS score was defined as the ratio of F50 (clonal expansion) to E x V (chaos), with BLOSUM62-based TCRdist applied between CDR3 peptides within each V-J. Welch's t-statistics and random forest reduced roughly 540 V-J features to about 12, which were used in a naive Bayes classifier (R e1071). No statistical method was used to fix the sample size in advance, and group allocation was not hidden from the investigators. The paper describes TCR Vbeta CDR3 sequencing of 130 to 150 peripheral blood samples, made up of 43 ophthalmopathy patients, some 76 hyperthyroidism patients and 17 progressor patients.

The chain joins TRBV11-2 to TRBJ2-5, and 7 bases in between align with TRBD1. The sequence was obtained from a woman in her 30s with Graves disease. Donor details come from another sample of the same person, matched by shared clones. Sequenced here: peripheral blood mononuclear cells (PBMCs), sampled at new diagnosis, from a patient treated with antithyroid drugs. The CDR3 corresponds to CASSQRQGGETQYF. The DNA sequence follows: TGTGCCAGCAGCCAGCGACAGGGCGGGGAGACCCAGTACTTC.